The source of this TCR beta chain is a study of blood T cell repertoires in COVID-19. Study details: Collection of acute and convalescent COVID-19 samples took place in the United States, Italy and Spain. T cells, B-cell-depleted T cells, or PBMCs provided the cDNA or gDNA that served as material.

This CDR3 spans 13 amino acids. Looked up from germline, CDR1 is MNHEY and CDR2 is SVGAGI. Between the trimmed V and J ends, which lost 6 bases and 8 bases, there was a span of 11 bases. This clone was found a few times. Original processing methods: Estimation of nucleated cell counts was performed using reference gene primer amplification. The data were produced by immunoSEQ multiplex PCR, yet TCRdb's version contains in-frame clones alone and is incomplete. Clone size and V and J calls were adopted from that table, with D and trimming inferred from the DNA. This sample has 300,000 to 400,000 clones, with 80% to 90% found just once.

Material for sequencing was peripheral blood. This chain connects TRBV6-5 to TRBJ1-6, with D perhaps matching TRBD1 (5 bases). This clonotype was obtained from a man aged 50-60 years with active or convalescent COVID-19. As DNA, the CDR3 is TGTGCCAGCAGCCGAGACAGATATTCACCCCTCCACTTT. Translating it yields CASSRDRYSPLHF.